The 20 T cell receptor beta chains below were found in one sample sequenced in a study of beta chain features in type 1 diabetes. These TCRs' antigens remain unknown. General study results and limits: In all four CD4+ subsets, TCRB CDR3 length was significantly, moderately reduced in type 1 diabetes.

The authors reverse transcribed all of the isolated RNA, so sequencing captured expressed TCRB transcripts. Here immunoSEQ multiplex PCR was the method, and the copy in TCRdb shows in-frame clones only, minus some. The sample lists some 350,000 clones; 9.6% were seen once. Material: central memory CD4+ T cells from blood. Every receptor here comes from a man younger than 45 with type 1 diabetes.

This clone came up a few times. This chain uses TRBV21-1 with TRBJ2-7; TRBD2, the table's D call, was not compared with the DNA. TRBV21-1 represents a pseudogene. The CDR3 runs 17 residues. The CDR3 loop is CASTTGSTVTCFAEQYF. The CDR3 bases are TGTGCCAGCACTACGGGTAGTACGGTAACCTGTTTTGCCGAGCAGTACTTC.

This clone was recorded many times. V is TRBV18 and J is TRBJ2-5; 8 bases are a match to TRBD1. The CDR3 runs to 13 residues. The germline V gene encodes CDR1 KGHSH and CDR2 LQKENI. With V trimmed by 6 bases and J by 4 bases, 4 bases remained unmatched. Written as DNA, the CDR3 is TGTGCCAGCTCCGGACAGGGACGAGAGACCCAGTACTTC. This encodes CASSGQGRETQYF.

To note about this clone: Additional DNA sequences in this sample encode the identical CDR3. The rearrangement joins TRBV5-1 to TRBJ2-2, with D hard to call. CDR3 size: 13 residues. The V end was cut by 0 bases, the J end by 5 bases, with 5 bases between. CDR1 and CDR2 from the germline V gene are SGHRS and YFSETQ. CDR3 amino acids: CASSLEGTGELFF. In DNA, the CDR3 is TGCGCCAGCAGCTTGGAGGGTACCGGGGAGCTGTTTTTT. Looking up the rest from reference TRBV5-1 and TRBJ2-2 gives the full variable domain: KAGVTQTPRYLIKTRGQQVTLSCSPISGHRSVSWYQQTPGQGLQFLFEYFSETQRNKGNFPGRFSGRQFSNSRSEMNVSTLELGDSALYLCASSLEGTGELFFGEGSRLTVL.

The gene calls are TRBV28 and TRBJ2-3; D might be TRBD2 (6 bases). This CDR3 is built from 16 residues. With 6 bases removed from V and 4 bases from J, the gap between germline ends came to 20 bases. Germline loops: CDR1 MDHEN, CDR2 SYDVKM. The CDR3 DNA is TGTGCCAGCAGCCCCGGGGGAATCCGGATCGCAGATACGCAGTATTTT. It yields the protein CASSPGGIRIADTQYF.

V gene TRBV10-1 combines with J gene TRBJ1-1, with D uncertain. Germline CDR1 reads WNHNN; CDR2 reads SYGVQD (reference sequence). V lost 4 bases to trimming and J lost 1 base, with 7 bases between them. This CDR3 is 13 amino acids long. The CDR3 reads CASSAQPNTEAFF. The DNA of the CDR3 is TGCGCCAGCAGTGCACAGCCGAACACTGAAGCTTTCTTT.

This chain connects TRBV29-1 to TRBJ2-7; 8 nucleotides match TRBD1. With 3 bases clipped from V and 6 bases from J, the junction kept 7 bases outside the gene matches. In germline, CDR1 is SQVTM, CDR2 ANQGSEA. The CDR3 covers 13 residues. CDR3 sequence (DNA): TGCAGCGTTGATCGGACAGGGCTGGGCGAGCAGTACTTC. Its translation is CSVDRTGLGEQYF.

The chain links TRBV2 to TRBJ1-1; D possibly corresponds to TRBD1 (5 bases). V lost 2 bases, J lost 10 bases, and 8 bases lay in between. Germline V gene sequence: CDR1 SNHLY, CDR2 FYNNEI. CDR3 length: 11 amino acids. In DNA form, the CDR3 reads TGTGCCAGCAGTGAAAGGACAACAGCTTTCTTT. Translation: CASSERTTAFF.

This chain joins TRBV11-1 and TRBJ2-7; D uncertain. Trimming stripped 4 bases from V and 1 base from J, with 5 bases between. CDR3 size: 12 residues. CDR1 is SGHAT, CDR2 FQDESV, per germline (reference sequence). CDR3 DNA sequence: TGTGCCAGCAGCTCAGTATCCTACGAGCAGTACTTC. It encodes CASSSVSYEQYF.

The sample holds a few counts of this clone. The chain has TRBV19 and TRBJ1-2, with D tentatively TRBD1 (5 bases). V was pared by 3 bases and J by 0 bases, with 20 bases between. The CDR3 totals 18 residues. Germline CDR1 LNHDA, CDR2 SQIVND (reference sequence). CDR3 sequence (DNA): TGTGCCAGTAGTATCGGGGCGTACATGACGTACGCTAACTATGGCTACACCTTC. This gives the protein CASSIGAYMTYANYGYTF. The full variable domain, its missing parts supplied by reference TRBV19 and TRBJ1-2, is DGGITQSPKYLFRKEGQNVTLSCEQNLNHDAMYWYRQDPGQGLRLIYYSQIVNDFQKGDIAEGYSVSREKKESFPLTVTSAQKNPTAFYLCASSIGAYMTYANYGYTFGSGTRLTVV.

This clone has at least ten counts. The J gene is TRBJ2-6, the V gene TRBV7-9; TRBD1 might be the D (5 bases). CDR1 and CDR2 (germline): SEHNR, FQNEAQ (reference sequence). With 5 bases removed from V and 4 bases from J, the gap between germline ends came to 15 bases. The CDR3 covers 16 residues. The CDR3 loop reads CASSSTRAQGANVLTF. CDR3 DNA: TGTGCCAGCAGCAGCACCAGGGCGCAAGGGGCCAACGTCCTGACTTTC.

This clone was seen only a few times. This rearrangement joins TRBV6-5 to TRBJ1-1; maybe TRBD1 (5 bases). The CDR3 covers 14 residues. The ends were cut back, 6 bases at V and 0 bases at J, with 11 bases in the middle. CDR1 and CDR2 (germline): MNHEY, SVGAGI. The CDR3 region has the DNA TGTGCCAGCAGCACTCAGGGAGTGAACACTGAAGCTTTCTTT. Protein product: CASSTQGVNTEAFF.

The rearrangement joins TRBV27 to TRBJ2-7; tentative D call: TRBD1 (6 bases). The germline V gene encodes CDR1 MNHEY and CDR2 SMNVEV (reference sequence). The CDR3 consists of 14 residues. The ends were cut back, 2 bases at V and 5 bases at J, with 13 bases in the middle. CDR3 sequence (DNA): TGTGCCAGCAGTTTAAACAGGGCCTGGAACGAGCAGTACTTC. Its translation: CASSLNRAWNEQYF.

This clone was counted a few times. V gene TRBV5-6 combines with J gene TRBJ1-2, with D hard to call. This CDR3 has 12 amino acids. Deletions cut 2 bases from V and 6 bases from J, with 8 bases between. Per germline, CDR1 SGHDT and CDR2 YYEEEE. As DNA, the CDR3 is TGTGCCAGCAGCTTTGGTCGAGATGGCTACACCTTC. This encodes CASSFGRDGYTF.

The genes are TRBV9 and TRBJ2-7; 7 positions agree with TRBD2. This CDR3 has 16 amino acids. V dropped 5 bases and J dropped 2; count of bases not matched to a gene: 13. Looked up from germline, CDR1 is SGDLS and CDR2 is YYNGEE. CDR3 region: CASSPKLSGPTYEQYF. The CDR3 bases are TGTGCCAGCAGTCCAAAACTTAGCGGGCCAACCTACGAGCAGTACTTC.

This clone was seen more than once but under ten times. This chain links TRBV14 with TRBJ2-5; 7 nucleotides agree with TRBD2. V was pared by 0 bases and J by 4 bases, with 5 bases of the junction left unmatched. Germline assignment: CDR1 SGHDN and CDR2 FVKESK. The CDR3 length is 15 residues. As DNA, the CDR3 is TGTGCCAGCAGCCAAGATTGGGCGGGAGCAGAGACCCAGTACTTC. This sequence encodes CASSQDWAGAETQYF.

This clone was counted a few times. This chain links TRBV11-2 with TRBJ2-1; 12 bases are shared with TRBD2. Germline V gene sequence: CDR1 SGHAT, CDR2 FQNNGV. Losses at the gene ends were 3 bases for V and 7 bases for J; bases not matched to a gene: 4. The CDR3 covers 15 residues. CDR3 nucleotide sequence: TGTGCCAGCAGCTTCCTAGCGGGAGGGCCAAATGAGCAGTTCTTC. Translated: CASSFLAGGPNEQFF.

This clone has only a few counts. The chain employs TRBV4-2 and TRBJ2-5, with 7 bases aligning to TRBD1. Germline V gene data show CDR1 as LGHNA and CDR2 as YNFKEQ. The CDR3 length is 14 residues. Losses at the gene ends were 1 base for V and 5 bases for J; bases not matched to a gene: 4. CDR3 DNA: TGTGCCAGCAGCCAAGGACAGGGAACGGAGACCCAGTACTTC. This codes for CASSQGQGTETQYF.

This clone was seen only a few times. The sample has other DNA sequences that encode this CDR3 too. V gene TRBV27 combines with J gene TRBJ1-5; D remains unclear. V lost 2 bases and J 0 bases, leaving 8 bases between the germline ends. This CDR3 is built from 15 residues. CDR1 is MNHEY and CDR2 is SMNVEV in the germline V gene (reference sequence). CDR3 nucleotides: TGTGCCAGCAGTTTAAGGGCTTATAGCAATCAGCCCCAGCATTTT. It codes for CASSLRAYSNQPQHF.

V usage is TRBV5-1 and J usage is TRBJ1-1; D is possibly TRBD1 (5 bases). CDR1 is SGHRS and CDR2 is YFSETQ in the germline V gene. This CDR3 has 14 residues. Trimming stripped 2 bases from V and 1 base from J, with 9 bases between. CDR3: CASSFGTANTEAFF. The CDR3 DNA is TGCGCCAGCAGCTTCGGGACGGCGAACACTGAAGCTTTCTTT.

V and J are TRBV18 and TRBJ2-3, with 8 bases fitting TRBD1. Germline CDR1 reads KGHSH; CDR2 reads LQKENI. Trimming at V came to 8 bases and at J to 3 bases, leaving 7 bases not matched to a gene. The CDR3 extends over 14 amino acids. DNA for the CDR3: TGTGCCAGCGAAGACAGGGGTAGGACAGATACGCAGTATTTT. This codes for CASEDRGRTDTQYF.